One T cell receptor beta chain is described in this entry. Its antigen target is currently unknown. No qualities accompany the bases; no much larger clone lies one base away. The time point label for this specimen denotes: roughly 27 days on oral tofacitinib. The sample's treatment or condition label, decoded: oral pan-JAK inhibitor, 5-10 mg twice daily. Lesional scalp punch biopsies and peripheral blood were collected from alopecia areata patients. PBMCs were separated by density centrifugation and stained for CD3, CD4 and CD8, after which CD4+ and CD8+ T cells were sorted on a FACSAria. This sample is part of a study of CD8+ T cells in alopecia areata (dated by TCRdb to about 2018). General notes on the study: Treated patients were enrolled in an open-label pilot trial of oral tofacitinib at 5 to 10 mg twice daily for moderate-to-severe alopecia areata. Tofacitinib was administered for 6 to 18 months, and 6 months of follow-up off drug were then conducted to assess delayed response and recurrence. For the treated patients, the SALT score, which quantifies what percentage of scalp surface area is affected, served as the measure of disease severity. High-throughput TCRbeta sequencing was used to examine T cell clonal expansion in alopecia areata in both the C3H/HeJ mouse model and human patients. On the human side, TCRbeta sequencing was run on scalp tissue and on sorted CD4+ and CD8+ peripheral blood T cells from healthy controls and from alopecia areata patients with either patchy or totalis/universalis disease. Tofacitinib-treated patients had biopsies at baseline and at 4 and 24 weeks of treatment, with a later scalp biopsy in several patients. Clonality in the scalp was compared among normal scalp (n=4), patchy alopecia areata scalp (n=8), and alopecia totalis/universalis scalp (n=8). RNA was obtained with the PAXgene miRNA kit for fixed scalp, the miRNeasy kit for PBMCs, and the RNeasy kit for mouse skin. TCRbeta CDR3 regions were amplified by immunoSEQ multiplex PCR with 35 Vbeta forward and 13 Jbeta reverse primers. General study outcomes and caveats: TCR sequences shared between patients were less clear than in mice, possibly partly because of HLA diversity in the patient population. With tofacitinib, both scalp clonality and the number of expanded CD8+ clones among the top 100 scalp clones went down significantly. During tofacitinib treatment, many expanded lesional clones stuck around in both scalp and blood, and this persistence may partly explain why relapse happens after treatment is stopped. Resident alphabeta T cells in normal human skin are also sequenced, complicating scalp TCR repertoire analysis, unlike mouse skin dominated by gammadelta T cells. Compared with normal scalp, lesional scalp, particularly in alopecia totalis/universalis, had higher clonality and more expanded CD8+ clones, which suggests antigenic drive. Because the treated cohort was small and included a single nonresponder, larger studies are needed to assess links between baseline CD8+ expansion and response.

The library was built by means of the immunoSEQ multiplex PCR assay. To provide template for TCR sequencing, every sample had RNA extracted and reverse transcribed into cDNA. SuperScript III was used to make first-strand cDNA, primed with a 2:1 mix of oligo-dT and random hexamers. Amplification bias was assessed with a synthetic immune receptor repertoire, and residual bias was removed computationally. For the original study's pipeline: After raw reads were preprocessed to remove errors, the CDR3 was defined following IMGT conventions as running from the conserved cysteine to phenylalanine. Clonality was computed by normalizing Shannon entropy by log2 of the number of productive unique TCRs and subtracting the result from 1. Whether scalp clones were CD4 or CD8 was inferred by matching scalp TCRbeta sequences against CD4 and CD8 repertoires sorted from blood. TCRdb carries this immuneACCESS record with in-frame sequences only. Its versions omit some clonotypes, under half of them owing to an unresolved V gene in the studies checked, with the rest unexplained. V, J and clone size derive from that table, while D and trimming were established from the DNA sequence. The sample table shows around 200,000 clones, and 50% to 75% are seen once. Of the sample, about 4% falls within the top ten clones.

Its CDR3 holds 15 amino acids, cysteine through phenylalanine. The sequence is cut down to CDR3 DNA, 45 bases in frame from base 1. CDR1 and CDR2, looked up from the germline V gene, are MGHRA and YSYEKL. Trimming at the junction amounts to 2 bases on V and 3 bases on J, and the germline ends lie 13 bases apart. The receptor comes from a human donor with alopecia areata. This receptor chain uses TRBV4-1 and TRBJ1-2; matching of 6 bases hints at TRBD1 as the D gene. The sample consisted of CD4+ T cells sorted from blood, taken at week 4, from a patient treated with tofacitinib. Here is the DNA: TGCGCCAGCAGCCAACCGTACGCAGGGGACTATGGCTACACCTTC. It encodes CASSQPYAGDYGYTF.